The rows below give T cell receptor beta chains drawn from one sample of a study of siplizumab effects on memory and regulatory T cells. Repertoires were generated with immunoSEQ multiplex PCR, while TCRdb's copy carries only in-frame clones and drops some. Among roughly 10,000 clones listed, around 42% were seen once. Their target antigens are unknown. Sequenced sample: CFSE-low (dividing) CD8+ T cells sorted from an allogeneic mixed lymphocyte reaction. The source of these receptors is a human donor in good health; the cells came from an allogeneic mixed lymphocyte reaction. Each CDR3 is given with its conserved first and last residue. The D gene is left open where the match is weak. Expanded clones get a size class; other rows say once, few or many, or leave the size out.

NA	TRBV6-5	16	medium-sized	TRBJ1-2	CASSYSSIGGAYGYTF	TGTGCCAGCAGTTACTCGAGTATCGGGGGCGCCTATGGCTACACCTTC
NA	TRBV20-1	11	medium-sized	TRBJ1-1	CSASEVTEAFF	TGCAGTGCTAGTGAGGTCACTGAAGCTTTCTTT
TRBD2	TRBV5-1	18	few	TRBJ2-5	CASSPPSGGAGWQETQYF	TGCGCCAGCAGCCCGCCTAGCGGGGGGGCAGGATGGCAAGAGACCCAGTACTTC
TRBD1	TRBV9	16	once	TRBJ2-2	CASSVVGTGRTGELFF	TGTGCCAGCAGCGTAGTGGGGACAGGGAGGACCGGGGAGCTGTTTTTT
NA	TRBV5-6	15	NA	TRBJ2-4	CASSLGGGEEDIQYF	TGTGCCAGCAGCTTGGGAGGTGGTGAAGAGGACATTCAGTACTTC
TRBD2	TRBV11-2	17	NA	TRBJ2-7	CASSLDPPGGREDEQYF	TGTGCCAGCAGCTTAGATCCCCCGGGAGGCAGGGAGGACGAGCAGTACTTC
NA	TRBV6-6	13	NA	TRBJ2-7	CASSWAGSYEQYF	TGTGCCAGCAGTTGGGCGGGCTCCTACGAGCAGTACTTC
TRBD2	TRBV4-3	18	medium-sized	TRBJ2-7	CASSQEMTSGGYGYEQYF	TGCGCCAGCAGCCAAGAGATGACTAGCGGGGGCTACGGTTACGAGCAGTACTTC
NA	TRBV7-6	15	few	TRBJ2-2	CASSLVLGLAGELFF	TGTGCCAGCAGCTTAGTACTGGGTTTGGCCGGGGAGCTGTTTTTT
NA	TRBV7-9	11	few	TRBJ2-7	CASSPNYEQYF	TGTGCCAGCAGCCCGAACTACGAGCAGTACTTC
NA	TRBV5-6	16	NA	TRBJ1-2	CASSLMTASTTYGYTF	TGTGCCAGCAGCTTGATGACAGCCTCCACGACCTATGGCTACACCTTC
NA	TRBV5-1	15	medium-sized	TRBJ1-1	CASSLEWSEYTEAFF	TGCGCCAGCAGCTTGGAATGGTCGGAATACACTGAAGCTTTCTTT
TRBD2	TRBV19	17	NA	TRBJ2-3	CASSATSGGPITDTQYF	TGTGCCAGTAGTGCGACTAGCGGGGGGCCTATCACAGATACGCAGTATTTT